In this sample, the clone carrying this T cell receptor (beta chain) turned up many times. Not a single patient had been given any form of treatment at any point before undergoing thyroid surgery. This record comes from a study of metastatic and nonmetastatic thyroid tumors. Whole-study context: Samples came from malignant and benign thyroid patients, and repertoires were compared across blood and tumor or nodule tissue.

The CDR3 has 17 amino acids. Germline CDR1 is KGHSH and CDR2 is LQKENI. V gave up 1 base and J gave up 7 bases, with 17 bases separating them. Study processing details: Using the CDR3 differences seen across clinicopathological groups, the authors built a distant-metastasis classifier for papillary thyroid cancer, which was meant to discriminate distant-metastatic patients. TCRdb re-processed the PCR reads through MiXCR. These V and J calls originate from TCRdb's pipeline instead of the authors' own analysis. The table shows 15,000 or so clones, with more than 15% occurring only once. This TCR was sampled from a female donor with papillary thyroid cancer or a benign thyroid nodule (not recorded which). Some clones in this sample may be carry-over from other donors' samples. Sequences were obtained from blood. V gene TRBV18 combines with J gene TRBJ1-6; a possible D gene is TRBD1 (5 bases). The CDR3 region has the DNA TGTGCCAGCTCACCACGGGGTATGGGGCAGGGAAATTCACCCCTCCACTTT. Its protein product is CASSPRGMGQGNSPLHF.